This TCR beta chain was sequenced in a study of blood T cell repertoires in COVID-19. As originally analysed: The authors estimated nucleated cell counts from reference gene primer amplification. Sequencing used immunoSEQ multiplex PCR; TCRdb keeps in-frame clones, though not all of them. The V and J calls and clone size are taken from that table; D and trimming were inferred from the DNA. The sample lists tens of thousands of clones; roughly 89% were seen once. This CDR3 is built from 10 residues. The germline V gene encodes CDR1 KGHSH and CDR2 LQKENI. Concerning this clone: An end of the junction differs from the germline gene, which may be a read error.

Sequences were obtained from peripheral blood. This sequence originates from a woman of 80 years or more with acute or convalescent COVID-19. V and J are TRBV18 and TRBJ1-3; 8 bases fit TRBD1. CDR3: CASSLDRENF. In DNA form, the CDR3 reads TGTGCCAGCTCATTGGACAGGGAGAATTTT.